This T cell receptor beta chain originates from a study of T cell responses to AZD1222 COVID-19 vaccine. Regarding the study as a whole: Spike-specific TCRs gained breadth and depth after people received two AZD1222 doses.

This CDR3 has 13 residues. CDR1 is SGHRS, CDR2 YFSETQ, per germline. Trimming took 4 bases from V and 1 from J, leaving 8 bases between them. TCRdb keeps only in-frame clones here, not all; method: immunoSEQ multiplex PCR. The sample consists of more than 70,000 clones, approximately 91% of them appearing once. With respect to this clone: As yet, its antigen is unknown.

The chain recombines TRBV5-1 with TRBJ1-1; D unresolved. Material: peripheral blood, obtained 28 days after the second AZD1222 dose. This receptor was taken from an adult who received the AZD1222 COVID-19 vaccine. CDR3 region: CASSLTANTEAFF. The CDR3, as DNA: TGCGCCAGCAGCCTAACAGCGAACACTGAAGCTTTCTTT.